The 29 T cell receptor beta chains below were found in one sample sequenced in a study of T cells in Graves' hyperthyroidism and ophthalmopathy. The investigators amplified TCR beta CDR3 regions from RNA transcripts. Primed by the HTBI set, a first-round RT-PCR was run on the TCR CDR3. TCRdb processed the multiplex PCR reads anew with MiXCR; each CDR3 protein has one entry. The table records 340,000 or so distinct CDR3 sequences, 18% of them present only once. Sequencing was performed on blood. All receptors come from a woman aged 45-60 years with Graves' hyperthyroidism.

Many counts were recorded for this clonotype. The chain combines TRBV20-1 with TRBJ2-3; 14 bases agree with TRBD2. Trimming at V came to 3 bases and at J to 3 bases, leaving 5 bases not matched to a gene. Looked up from germline, CDR1 is DFQATT and CDR2 is SNEGSKA (reference sequence). The CDR3 loop spans 16 amino acids. CDR3 DNA sequence: TGCAGTGCTAGGACTAGCGGGAGGGCCTATACAGATACGCAGTATTTT. This codes for CSARTSGRAYTDTQYF.

This clonotype came up many times. The chain recombines TRBV5-1 with TRBJ2-1; 14 bases are shared with TRBD2. J was trimmed by 6 bases and V by 4 bases; bases with no gene match: 12. The CDR3 totals 18 residues. In germline, CDR1 is SGHRS, CDR2 YFSETQ. The CDR3 DNA follows: TGCGCCAGCAGCGTGAACCCCTCGACTAGCGGGAGGGCCAATGAGCAGTTCTTC. This encodes CASSVNPSTSGRANEQFF. The entire variable domain, with the rest obtained from reference TRBV5-1 and TRBJ2-1, is as follows: KAGVTQTPRYLIKTRGQQVTLSCSPISGHRSVSWYQQTPGQGLQFLFEYFSETQRNKGNFPGRFSGRQFSNSRSEMNVSTLELGDSALYLCASSVNPSTSGRANEQFFGPGTRLTVL.

In its sample, this clonotype was seen many times. The rearrangement links TRBV12-3 or TRBV12-4 to TRBJ1-1; tentatively, D is TRBD1 (6 bases). This CDR3 spans 13 amino acids. V dropped 5 bases and J dropped 1 base, with 8 bases sitting between them. CDR3 loop: CASSRGGNTEAFF. The CDR3, as DNA: TGTGCCAGCAGTAGGGGGGGGAACACTGAAGCTTTCTTT.

V and J are TRBV5-1 and TRBJ2-5, with D possibly being TRBD2 (5 bases). Germline V CDR1 and CDR2: SGHRS, YFSETQ. V lost 4 bases to trimming and J lost 0 bases, with 13 bases between them. The CDR3 runs to 15 residues. The CDR3, as DNA: TGCGCCAGCAGCCCCCCTTGGGAGCACCAAGAGACCCAGTACTTC. This gives the protein CASSPPWEHQETQYF.

This clonotype has a count of ten or more. V and J are TRBV6-1 and TRBJ2-7; 9 nucleotides align to TRBD2. Trimming cost V 4 bases and J 3 bases; bases outside gene matches: 4. Germline loops: CDR1 MNHNS, CDR2 SASEGT. The CDR3 has 14 residues. CDR3 sequence: CASSGAGGYYEQYF. CDR3 in DNA: TGTGCCAGCAGTGGCGCGGGAGGGTACTACGAGCAGTACTTC.

At least ten counts were recorded for this clonotype. The chain's CDR3 is CATETGRNYGYTF. The CDR3 coding sequence is TGTGCCACCGAGACAGGGAGGAACTATGGCTACACCTTC. V usage is TRBV12-3 or TRBV12-4 and J usage is TRBJ1-2; 7 bases align to TRBD1. J gave up 2 bases and V 10 bases, and 7 bases lay outside the gene matches. The CDR3 length is 13 residues.

The V gene is TRBV4-1, the J gene TRBJ2-5, with 11 bases aligning to TRBD2. With 2 bases clipped from V and 4 bases from J, the junction kept 6 bases outside the gene matches. The CDR3 sequence is 16 residues long. Germline V gene data show CDR1 as MGHRA and CDR2 as YSYEKL. This chain's CDR3 is CASSQQLAGGGETQYF. The CDR3 nucleotides read TGCGCCAGCAGCCAACAGCTAGCGGGAGGCGGAGAGACCCAGTACTTC.

The V gene is TRBV5-1, the J gene TRBJ1-3; a possible D gene is TRBD1 (5 bases). Germline loops: CDR1 SGHRS, CDR2 YFSETQ. This CDR3 spans 12 amino acids. Trimming removed 7 bases from V and 2 bases from J, with 7 bases in between. The CDR3 nucleotides are TGCGCCAGCCGAGGGGCTGGAAACACCATATATTTT. Its translation is CASRGAGNTIYF.

This clonotype was observed at least ten times. This chain uses TRBV6-6 with TRBJ1-3, with 7 positions matching TRBD1. This CDR3 has 16 residues. The germline V gene has CDR1 MNHNY and CDR2 SVGAGI (reference sequence). V gave up 2 bases and J gave up 4 bases; unmatched junction bases: 8. CDR3 DNA sequence: TGTGCCAGCAGTTACCCACAGGGGATATCAGGAAACACCATATATTTT. Translated, it gives CASSYPQGISGNTIYF.

This clonotype was recorded a few times. The rearrangement uses TRBV20-1 and TRBJ1-2; tentative D call: TRBD1 (6 bases). Trimming stripped 4 bases from V and 6 bases from J, with 12 bases between. The CDR3 spans 12 residues. Germline loops: CDR1 DFQATT, CDR2 SNEGSKA (reference sequence). CDR3: CSANRGGDGYTF. CDR3 nucleotides: TGCAGTGCTAATAGGGGGGGGGATGGCTACACCTTC.

This clonotype was detected only a few times. The CDR3 nucleotides read TGCAGTGCTAGTGCCCGGGACAACCTAGCCAAAAACATTCAGTACTTC. It yields the protein CSASARDNLAKNIQYF. This chain joins TRBV20-1 and TRBJ2-4, with D tentatively TRBD1 (6 bases). The V end lost 3 bases, the J end lost 0 bases, and 15 bases lay between the germline ends. CDR1 is DFQATT and CDR2 is SNEGSKA in the germline V gene (reference sequence). The CDR3 length is 16 residues.

This clonotype occurred many times. This chain connects TRBV11-1 to TRBJ1-1; no clear D. CDR1 is SGHAT and CDR2 is FQDESV in the germline V gene (reference sequence). The CDR3 has 13 residues. V gave up 1 base and J gave up 8 bases, with 11 bases separating them. The CDR3 loop is CASSLGEPGEAFF. In nucleotides, the CDR3 is TGTGCCAGCAGCTTAGGAGAGCCCGGCGAAGCTTTCTTT.

This clonotype appeared many times. The gene calls are TRBV18 and TRBJ2-7; maybe TRBD1 (6 bases). V was cut by 0 bases and J by 1 base, with 10 bases left in between. Germline-derived CDR1 and CDR2 are KGHSH and LQKENI. The CDR3 extends over 15 amino acids. The CDR3 DNA follows: TGTGCCAGCTCACCACCTTGGCAGGGGTCCTACGAGCAGTACTTC. Residues: CASSPPWQGSYEQYF.

This clonotype occurred many times. This chain links TRBV28 with TRBJ2-3; 14 bases match TRBD2. J lost 4 bases, V lost 6 bases, and 12 bases had no gene match. This CDR3 has 18 amino acids. CDR1 is MDHEN and CDR2 is SYDVKM in the germline V gene. The CDR3 protein is CASSSPGLAGVSPDTQYF. CDR3 nucleotide sequence: TGTGCCAGCAGCTCTCCGGGACTAGCGGGAGTCTCCCCAGATACGCAGTATTTT.

In its sample, this clonotype was seen many times. The V call is TRBV28, the J call TRBJ1-2, with D uncertain. This CDR3 spans 13 amino acids. Trimming took 5 bases from V and 4 from J, leaving 11 bases between them. The germline CDR1 and CDR2 sequences are MDHEN and SYDVKM. Here the CDR3 reads CASSPFDIYGYTF. In DNA form, the CDR3 reads TGTGCCAGCAGTCCCTTCGACATCTATGGCTACACCTTC.

This chain uses TRBV19 with TRBJ2-1; TRBD1 matches at 7 bases. Germline V gene sequence: CDR1 LNHDA, CDR2 SQIVND (reference sequence). J gave up 10 bases and V 4 bases, and 4 bases lay outside the gene matches. The CDR3 extends over 12 amino acids. CDR3 in DNA: TGTGCCAGTAGTACGAAACAGGGGGAGCAGTTCTTC. This sequence encodes CASSTKQGEQFF. Full variable domain (rest looked up from reference TRBV19 and TRBJ2-1): DGGITQSPKYLFRKEGQNVTLSCEQNLNHDAMYWYRQDPGQGLRLIYYSQIVNDFQKGDIAEGYSVSREKKESFPLTVTSAQKNPTAFYLCASSTKQGEQFFGPGTRLTVL.

This clonotype was seen more than once but under ten times. The gene calls are TRBV18 and TRBJ2-1, with a possible D match to TRBD2 (5 bases). The CDR3 is 15 residues long. The V gene lost 6 bases and the J gene lost 0 bases, with 12 bases spanning the gap. Germline V gene data show CDR1 as KGHSH and CDR2 as LQKENI. The CDR3 sequence: CASSPSEGSYNEQFF. The CDR3 bases are TGTGCCAGCTCGCCTTCTGAGGGCTCCTACAATGAGCAGTTCTTC.

A remark on this clonotype: This could be a read error, since a much larger clone is one nucleotide away. V usage is TRBV2 and J usage is TRBJ2-1, with D perhaps TRBD2 (5 bases). The germline gives CDR1 SNHLY, CDR2 FYNNEI. The CDR3 extends over 14 amino acids. Trimming left V 9 bases short and J 8 bases short, with 20 bases between. CDR3 sequence: CASNVGSFMDEQFF. CDR3 coding DNA: TGTGCCAGTAACGTGGGGAGTTTTATGGATGAGCAGTTCTTC.

The table lists this clonotype with a few counts. V and J are TRBV20-1 and TRBJ1-6, with TRBD1 matching over 7 bases. Germline V gene data show CDR1 as DFQATT and CDR2 as SNEGSKA (reference sequence). This CDR3 contains 17 residues. V gave up 1 base and J gave up 3 bases; unmatched junction bases: 9. As DNA, the CDR3 is TGCAGTGCTAGAGCCTACGGACAGGCGGGCTATAATTCACCCCTCCACTTT. Translation gives CSARAYGQAGYNSPLHF.

In its sample, this clonotype was seen many times. This sequence joins TRBV9 and TRBJ2-1, with D maybe TRBD1 (5 bases). V lost 0 bases, J lost 5 bases, and 9 bases lay in between. This CDR3 region has 14 residues. From germline, CDR1 is SGDLS and CDR2 YYNGEE. The CDR3 DNA is TGTGCCAGCAGCGTAGAGGGGCGAGACAATGAGCAGTTCTTC. Its protein product is CASSVEGRDNEQFF.

The rearrangement links TRBV11-2 to TRBJ2-7; the D gene could be TRBD1 or TRBD2 (6 bases each). Germline loops: CDR1 SGHAT, CDR2 FQNNGV. The CDR3 loop spans 13 amino acids. V lost 5 bases and J lost 7, with 15 bases in between. CDR3 bases: TGTGCCAGCAGCCTGGAGGGGGGTGGTGAGCAGTACTTC. This sequence encodes CASSLEGGGEQYF.

This clonotype was found a few times. The chain is built from TRBV11-2 and TRBJ2-2; D remains unclear. V gave up 5 bases and J gave up 4 bases, with 20 bases separating them. CDR1 and CDR2 from the germline V gene are SGHAT and FQNNGV. The CDR3 contains 17 residues. The DNA for the CDR3 is TGTGCCAGCAGCCACCCCCGTTCCGCAGGACCCACCGGGGAGCTGTTTTTT. Its protein is CASSHPRSAGPTGELFF.

CDR3 in DNA: TGCAGTGCAACAAGGGGAGCAGAAAACACTGAAGCTTTCTTT. It codes for CSATRGAENTEAFF. V usage is TRBV20-1 and J usage is TRBJ1-1, with TRBD1 as a possible D gene (5 bases). The V gene lost 6 bases and the J gene lost 2 bases, with 16 bases spanning the gap. CDR3 length: 14 residues. The germline V gene has CDR1 DFQATT and CDR2 SNEGSKA (reference sequence).

The gene calls are TRBV5-1 and TRBJ1-2; D uncertain. This CDR3 region has 13 residues. Trimming stripped 0 bases from V and 6 bases from J, with 9 bases between. Looked up from germline, CDR1 is SGHRS and CDR2 is YFSETQ. This CDR3 reads CASSLAIPDGYTF. Written as DNA, the CDR3 is TGCGCCAGCAGCTTGGCTATACCCGATGGCTACACCTTC.

V and J are TRBV25-1 and TRBJ2-1; 13 nucleotides align to TRBD2. The ends lost 4 bases at V and 4 bases at J; junction bases unmatched: 10. The CDR3 sequence is 18 residues long. CDR1 is MGHDK and CDR2 is SYGVNS in the germline V gene. CDR3 sequence: CASSAGLAGDPLYNEQFF. As DNA, the CDR3 is TGTGCCAGCAGTGCCGGACTAGCGGGAGACCCCTTGTACAATGAGCAGTTCTTC.

The V and J genes are TRBV5-1 and TRBJ1-2; 8 bases line up with TRBD1. Germline V lookup: CDR1 SGHRS, CDR2 YFSETQ. V gave up 0 bases and J gave up 6 bases; unmatched junction bases: 4. The CDR3 is 14 amino acids. The CDR3 sequence: CASSLVVTGDGYTF. For the CDR3, the DNA is TGCGCCAGCAGCTTGGTGGTGACAGGGGATGGCTACACCTTC.

This clonotype was seen a handful of times. The chain employs TRBV9 and TRBJ1-1; D not certain. Trimming took 0 bases from V and 3 from J, leaving 9 bases between them. Germline CDR1 reads SGDLS; CDR2 reads YYNGEE. The CDR3 runs to 14 residues. The DNA for the CDR3 is TGTGCCAGCAGCGTAGGGGGTGGGGACACTGAAGCTTTCTTT. As protein: CASSVGGGDTEAFF.

Comments on this clonotype: One junction end does not reproduce the germline sequence, and a read error may be involved. J is TRBJ2-1 and V is TRBV7-7; TRBD2 matches 9 bases. The CDR3 is 16 residues long. Germline lookup yields CDR1 SSHAT and CDR2 FNYEAQ (reference sequence). CDR3 nucleotide sequence: TGTGCTAGCAGCTTGTCCCCTAGCGGGACCTACAATGAGCAGTTCTTC. Residues: CASSLSPSGTYNEQFF.

This clonotype was observed a few times. This may be a read error, as it is one base from a much larger clone. The chain joins TRBV11-2 to TRBJ2-4; D remains ambiguous. The end of the DNA is better explained by TRBJ2-1, so the J call may be wrong. Germline assignment: CDR1 SGHAT and CDR2 FQNNGV. The CDR3 contains 14 residues. DNA of the CDR3: TGTGCCAGCCTCGACTGGGGTGACAAAAACATTCAGTTCTTC. Translated, it gives CASLDWGDKNIQFF.